This T cell receptor beta chain was recovered during a study of blood T cell repertoires in COVID-19 (TCRdb year 2020). Turning to the overall study: The collaborator samples originated in the United States, Italy and Spain and spanned the acute and convalescent phases of COVID-19. The prospective study material was composed of cDNA or gDNA derived from T cells, B-cell-depleted T cells, or PBMCs. Subjects who had been exposed to COVID-19, were actively infected with it, or had recovered from it provided the deeply sampled blood TCRbeta repertoires that made up the dataset. The repertoires were made available in a free public database intended to serve as a resource for research on the immune response to SARS-CoV-2. Samples were obtained from the ongoing ImmuneRACE study (first 160 participants) and from about 1,300 subjects provided by 6 global collaborators. Sample metadata almost always included a de-identified subject ID, COVID-19 status, age in years and sex. Where available, HLA class I and class II types were obtained from metadata supplied by the sample provider rather than from assay-based typing.

The immunoSEQ Assay, a bias-controlled multiplex PCR, was used to amplify TCRbeta CDR3 regions from genomic DNA. The published analysis was carried out like this. The number of nucleated cells in each sample was estimated by amplification of reference gene primers within the assay. Sequence reads were collapsed and filtered to measure the absolute abundance of every unique TCRbeta CDR3 rearrangement. Productive Simpson clonality was computed per sample as the square root of Simpson's diversity index over productive rearrangements. The source is immuneACCESS, and TCRdb retained only in-frame sequences with V and J called. Part of the clones is not carried over; for the studies checked, unresolved V genes explain less than half of this, and the remainder is unexplained. The V and J calls and clone size come from that table; D and trimming were worked out from the DNA. Across this sample there are 150,000 to 200,000 clones, with 65% to 90% seen only once. The ten largest clones represent around 15% of the sample.

V loses 5 bases, J loses 4 bases, and the germline ends lie 11 bases apart. Its CDR3 holds 13 amino acids, cysteine through phenylalanine. The kept DNA is CDR3 alone, 39 bases in frame from the first base. Enrolling through a virtual design, the prospective study's participants ranged in age from roughly 18 to 95 years and lived across approximately 25 United States geographic areas. Cohort assignment in the prospective study relied on participant-reported clinical history from a screening survey and a study questionnaire. For ImmuneRACE Cohort 3, a participant was defined as recovered based on two consecutive negative NP/OP PCR tests, clearance by a healthcare professional, or resolution of symptoms. In the prospective study, whole blood, serum and a nasopharyngeal or oropharyngeal swab were collected from each participant by mobile phlebotomists. Over a roughly 2-month period, participants in the prospective study had the option of providing additional blood draws and questionnaires. Blood samples from the prospective study were shipped frozen or at room temperature prior to DNA extraction.

Comment on this clone: Its recognized antigen is unknown. No much larger clone is present one base from it, and per-base qualities are unavailable.

Study-wide conclusions, independent of this receptor: The amount of clinical and demographic metadata varied by source and participant and was provided uncurated.

The origin of this receptor is a man aged 50 to 59 who had recovered from COVID-19. The sample consisted of PBMCs or T cells enriched from blood (not recorded which). The chain was built from TRBV12-3 or TRBV12-4 and TRBJ1-2; the D segment could be TRBD1, given 6 matching bases. The CDR3 protein: CASSDQGSYGYTF. The DNA is TGTGCCAGCAGTGACCAGGGGAGCTATGGCTACACCTTC.